This T cell receptor (beta chain) comes out of a study of blood T cell repertoires in COVID-19. Study-wide context: Researchers got acute and convalescent COVID-19 samples from the United States, Italy and Spain. Sources were T cells, B-cell-depleted T cells, or PBMCs; the material itself was cDNA or gDNA.

V was trimmed by 0 bases and J by 1 base, leaving 12 bases between them. CDR1 MNHEY and CDR2 SVGEGT come from the germline V gene. The CDR3 sequence is 17 residues long. A single count supports this clone. Source study methods: The assay estimated nucleated cells by amplifying reference gene primers. Data came from immunoSEQ multiplex PCR; TCRdb stores just in-frame clones and leaves some out. V and J calls and clone size are copied from that table; D and trimming were computed from the DNA. The sample comprises roughly 150,000 clones, 84% of which are singletons, and around a fifth rests with the top ten.

The J gene is TRBJ2-2, the V gene TRBV6-2 or TRBV6-3; D is perhaps TRBD2 (5 bases). The sequenced sample was peripheral blood. The TCR comes from a woman over 75 with acute or convalescent COVID-19. The CDR3 loop is CASSYSRDYQNTGELFF. The CDR3 nucleotides read TGTGCCAGCAGTTACTCGCGTGACTACCAGAACACCGGGGAGCTGTTTTTT.